This T cell receptor beta chain was sequenced during a study of cytomegalovirus exposure and HLA in healthy donors. General observations from the study: Across HLA loci, a later analysis found differing TCR association rates, with DRB1 most and HLA-C fewest.

Of note for this clone: Its antigen is not identified.

Germline V gene lookup returns CDR1 ENHRY and CDR2 SYGVKD. V lost 2 bases to trimming and J lost 6 bases, with 8 bases between them. The CDR3 is made up of 13 amino acids. With 60 Vbeta and 13 Jbeta primers, the PCR was carried out. Sequencing used immunoSEQ multiplex PCR; TCRdb keeps in-frame clones, though not all of them. The table lists 95,000 or so clones, roughly 79% of them singletons. Sequencing was carried out using PBMCs. The chain combines TRBV10-3 with TRBJ1-5; possibly TRBD1 for D (5 bases). This clonotype was obtained from a woman between 70 and 85 years old in good health and CMV-seropositive. The CDR3 region has the DNA TGTGCCATCAGTGAGCGGCAGGGTCAGCCCCAGCATTTT. It is translated as CAISERQGQPQHF.